Each of the 20 T cell receptor beta chains below was sequenced from the same sample in a study of T cells expressing NK-cell markers. TCRdb processed the 5' RACE reads again and assigns one entry to each CDR3 protein, with no DNA. This listing includes approximately 550,000 distinct CDR3 sequences. Sample: blood T cells: a sorted CD56 or NKG2C T cell subset, CD4+ or CD8+ T cells, or bulk PBMC T cells (not recorded which). These receptors all stem from a young man in good health.

J is TRBJ2-7 and V is TRBV5-1. CDR1 is SGHRS and CDR2 is YFSETQ in the germline V gene. The CDR3 consists of 14 residues. The CDR3 spells CASSLAGISDEQYF.

The gene calls are TRBV7-3 and TRBJ2-6. The CDR3 extends over 19 amino acids. Looked up from germline, CDR1 is SGHTA and CDR2 is FQGTGA. CDR3 in amino acids: CASSTPDYRSFSGANVLTF.

The chain is built from TRBV15 and TRBJ1-1; TCRdb's D call, TRBD1, is unchecked because there is no DNA. Per the germline V gene, CDR1 is LNHNV and CDR2 is YYDKDF (reference sequence). This CDR3 is built from 14 residues. CDR3 amino acids: CATSTQGGNTEAFF.

The genes are TRBV5-1 and TRBJ1-2; as DNA is missing, the TRBD1 call by TCRdb cannot be tested. In germline, CDR1 is SGHRS, CDR2 YFSETQ. The CDR3 is 15 amino acids. The CDR3 region is CASSFGADANYGYTF.

The CDR3: CASSLGTGVRTEAFF. The chain recombines TRBV12-3 or TRBV12-4 with TRBJ1-1; TCRdb outputs TRBD1, but without DNA this stays unchecked. This CDR3 has 15 residues.

V usage is TRBV20-1 and J usage is TRBJ1-3; TCRdb outputs TRBD1, but without DNA this stays unchecked. Germline V gene sequence: CDR1 DFQATT, CDR2 SNEGSKA (reference sequence). CDR3 length equals 16 residues. The CDR3 loop reads CSARGWGEGDGNTIYF.

CDR3 sequence reads: CASSYPAGTHNEQFF. The chain is built from TRBV6-5 and TRBJ2-1; checking the TCRdb D call of TRBD2 is not possible without DNA. Germline CDR1 and CDR2: MNHEY and SVGAGI. This CDR3 spans 15 amino acids.

The chain links TRBV7-3 to TRBJ2-1; the D call from TCRdb, TRBD2, cannot be confirmed without DNA. Germline loops: CDR1 SGHTA, CDR2 FQGTGA. CDR3 length: 14 amino acids. CDR3 sequence: CASSLAGGSSEQFF.

This sequence joins TRBV7-3 and TRBJ2-2; without DNA, the TCRdb call of TRBD2 cannot be checked. The CDR3 is made up of 16 amino acids. The germline V gene encodes CDR1 SGHTA and CDR2 FQGTGA. CDR3 amino acids: CASSSPGLHSSGELFF.

CDR3 sequence: CASSQDRLSYNEQFF. This chain connects TRBV3-1 to TRBJ2-1. Germline V gene lookup returns CDR1 LGHDT and CDR2 YNNKEL (reference sequence). The CDR3 runs to 15 residues.

This sequence joins TRBV11-2 and TRBJ2-1. CDR1 and CDR2 (germline): SGHAT, FQNNGV. The CDR3 loop spans 18 amino acids. Here the CDR3 reads CASSLGFVFKASYNEQFF.

The chain carries TRBV4-1 and TRBJ2-1; no DNA is available, so the TRBD1 call from TCRdb remains unchecked. This CDR3 spans 16 amino acids. The germline V gene has CDR1 MGHRA and CDR2 YSYEKL. CDR3 region: CASSQAPGMSDNEQFF.

The rearrangement joins TRBV20-1 to TRBJ2-7; TCRdb gives TRBD1 as the D gene, but with no DNA this cannot be confirmed. Germline V CDR1 and CDR2: DFQATT, SNEGSKA (reference sequence). There are 13 residues in the CDR3. The CDR3 sequence is CSARATGSGEQYF.

V is TRBV7-9 and J is TRBJ1-1. The CDR3 sequence is 15 residues long. CDR1 is SEHNR, CDR2 FQNEAQ, per germline (reference sequence). The CDR3 region is CASSLAVGEGTEAFF.

The chain couples TRBV9 to TRBJ1-6; TCRdb reports TRBD1, a call that lacks DNA to check it against. Germline-derived CDR1 and CDR2 are SGDLS and YYNGEE. The CDR3 sequence is 14 residues long. Here the CDR3 reads CASSAGTRNSPLHF.

The rearrangement uses TRBV7-2 and TRBJ1-3. Germline assignment: CDR1 SGHTA and CDR2 FQGNSA. This CDR3 is 12 amino acids long. Here the CDR3 reads CASSLDINTIYF.

The rearrangement joins TRBV11-1 to TRBJ2-6; TCRdb's assignment of TRBD1 cannot be checked, as there is no DNA. CDR1 SGHAT and CDR2 FQDESV come from the germline V gene (reference sequence). This CDR3 has 18 amino acids. The CDR3 protein is CASSLPGQGPSGANVLTF. Combining the CDR3 with reference TRBV11-1 and TRBJ2-6 gives the whole variable domain EAEVAQSPRYKITEKSQAVAFWCDPISGHATLYWYRQILGQGPELLVQFQDESVVDDSQLPKDRFSAERLKGVDSTLKIQPAELGDSAMYLCASSLPGQGPSGANVLTFGAGSRLTVL.

This rearrangement joins TRBV7-6 to TRBJ2-7. CDR1 is SGHVS, CDR2 FNYEAQ, per germline. The CDR3 length is 15 residues. The CDR3 loop is CASSLARGSSYEQYF.

The CDR3: CASSPQGGNQPQHF. The chain links TRBV12-3 or TRBV12-4 to TRBJ1-5; without DNA, the TCRdb call of TRBD1 cannot be checked. The CDR3 runs to 14 residues.

The chain uses TRBV25-1 and TRBJ2-7; the TRBD2 assignment by TCRdb is unverifiable without DNA. CDR3 length equals 16 residues. Per germline, CDR1 MGHDK and CDR2 SYGVNS. CDR3 region: CASSEVSGSGGYEQYF.